This T cell receptor beta chain was profiled in a study of shared clonotypes between healthy human individuals. This clone was recorded once. The assay was immunoSEQ multiplex PCR, and TCRdb's table has in-frame clones only and misses some. The profile shows 90,000 to 130,000 clones, more than 65% of them singletons. This CDR3 spans 15 amino acids. The sequenced sample consisted of memory CD8+ T cells sorted from blood. Subset defined: CD45RO+ cells pooled with CCR7-negative TemRA cells. The chain couples TRBV21-1 to TRBJ2-3; the table assigns TRBD1, which was not confirmed against the DNA. TRBV21-1 is a pseudogene locus. The receptor was derived from a woman in her 30s in good health. The CDR3 loop is CASSLATVMQDTQYF. The CDR3 nucleotides read TGTGCCAGCAGCCTGGCTACAGTCATGCAAGATACGCAGTATTTT.